This paragraph reports one T cell receptor (beta chain). The antigen is unknown. The data were obtained in a study of T cell responses to AZD1222 COVID-19 vaccine. Study-wide findings and caveats: White British ancestry dominated among donors, who included more females, and clonal diversity was possibly underestimated. As reported, nearly half of all spike-specific TCRs target variant regions that are unmutated. Of the AZD1222 recipients, only five or six were seropositive at baseline.

Profiled with immunoSEQ multiplex PCR; TCRdb holds only in-frame clones, not every one. The repertoire holds 150,000 or so clones, with approximately 94% as singletons. Sequencing was performed on peripheral blood, taken on day 0 of AZD1222 vaccination. The sequence was collected from an adult in good health.

The CDR3: CAATGWGNTGELFF. CDR3 nucleotides: TGTGCCGCGACAGGGTGGGGGAACACCGGGGAGCTGTTTTTT. The chain combines TRBV24-1 with TRBJ2-2, with 7 positions matching TRBD1. J gave up 1 base and V 12 bases, and 7 bases lay outside the gene matches. The germline CDR1 and CDR2 sequences are KGHDR and SFDVKD. The CDR3 sequence is 14 residues long.